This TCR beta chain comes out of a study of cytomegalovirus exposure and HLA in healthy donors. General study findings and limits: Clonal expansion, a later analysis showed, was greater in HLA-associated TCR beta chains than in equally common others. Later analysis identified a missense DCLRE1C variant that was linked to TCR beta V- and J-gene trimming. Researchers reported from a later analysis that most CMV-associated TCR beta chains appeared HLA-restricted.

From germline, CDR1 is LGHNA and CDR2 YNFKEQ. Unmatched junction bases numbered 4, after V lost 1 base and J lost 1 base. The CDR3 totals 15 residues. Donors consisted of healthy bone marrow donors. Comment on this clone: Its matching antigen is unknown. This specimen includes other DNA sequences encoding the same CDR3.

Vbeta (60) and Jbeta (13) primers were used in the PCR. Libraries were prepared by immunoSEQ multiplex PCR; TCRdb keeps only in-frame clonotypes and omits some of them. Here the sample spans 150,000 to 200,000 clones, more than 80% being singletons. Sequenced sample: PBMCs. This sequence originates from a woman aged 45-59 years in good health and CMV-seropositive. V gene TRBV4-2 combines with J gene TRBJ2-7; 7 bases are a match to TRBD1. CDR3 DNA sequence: TGTGCCAGCAGCCAAGGACAGGGAAGTTCCTACGAGCAGTACTTC. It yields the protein CASSQGQGSSYEQYF.